The sequence of this T cell receptor (beta chain) was determined in a study of Ad26.COV2.S vaccination and SARS-CoV-2 variants. Using immunoSEQ multiplex PCR, the repertoire was profiled, and TCRdb retains in-frame clones only, with some absent. The sample has fewer than 400,000 clones; approximately 90% are singletons. Per the germline V gene, CDR1 is MGHRA and CDR2 is YSYEKL. Trimming took off 1 base at V and 4 bases at J, with 10 bases between the two ends. CDR3 length equals 15 residues. Treatment given: roughly 20 received Ad26.COV2.S at low or high dose, single or two shots; five or six received placebo; per-sample allocation not given. Specimens were obtained on day 63 following the first vaccine or placebo injection.

The source of this sequence is a person aged 18-65 years who received the Ad26.COV2.S COVID-19 vaccine or a placebo. The genes are TRBV4-1 and TRBJ2-2; D perhaps matches TRBD1 (5 bases). The source material was peripheral blood, sampled in a trial of Ad26.COV2.S vaccine versus placebo. The CDR3 region has the DNA TGCGCCAGCAGCCAAGTTTTAAGGGGCACCGGGGAGCTGTTTTTT. Protein: CASSQVLRGTGELFF.